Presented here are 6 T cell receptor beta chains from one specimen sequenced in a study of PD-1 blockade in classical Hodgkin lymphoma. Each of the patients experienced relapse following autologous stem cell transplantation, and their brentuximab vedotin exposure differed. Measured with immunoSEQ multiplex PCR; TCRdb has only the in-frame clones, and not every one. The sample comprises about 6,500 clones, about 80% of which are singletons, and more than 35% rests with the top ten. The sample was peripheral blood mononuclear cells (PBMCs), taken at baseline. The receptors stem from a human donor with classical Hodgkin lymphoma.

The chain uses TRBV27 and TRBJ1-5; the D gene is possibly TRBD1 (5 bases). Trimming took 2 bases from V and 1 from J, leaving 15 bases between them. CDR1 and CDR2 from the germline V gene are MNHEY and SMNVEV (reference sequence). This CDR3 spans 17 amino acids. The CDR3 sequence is CASSLSLGGGSNQPQHF. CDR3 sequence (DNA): TGTGCCAGCAGTTTAAGTTTGGGGGGAGGGAGCAATCAGCCCCAGCATTTT.

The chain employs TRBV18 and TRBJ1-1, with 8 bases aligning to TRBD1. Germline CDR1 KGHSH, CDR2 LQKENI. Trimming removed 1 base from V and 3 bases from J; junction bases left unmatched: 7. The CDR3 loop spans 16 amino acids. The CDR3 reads CASSPRRDRSYTEAFF. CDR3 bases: TGTGCCAGCTCACCACGGAGGGACAGGAGTTACACTGAAGCTTTCTTT.

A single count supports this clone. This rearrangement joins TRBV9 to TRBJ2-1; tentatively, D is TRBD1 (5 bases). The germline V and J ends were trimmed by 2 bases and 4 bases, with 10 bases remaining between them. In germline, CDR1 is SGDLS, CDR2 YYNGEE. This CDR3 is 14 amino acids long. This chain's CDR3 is CASSVQGNYNEQFF. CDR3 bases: TGTGCCAGCAGCGTCCAGGGCAATTACAATGAGCAGTTCTTC.

The CDR3 spells CASSLGQTQYF. CDR3 in DNA: TGTGCCAGCAGCTTGGGACAGACCCAGTACTTC. This rearrangement joins TRBV7-6 to TRBJ2-5; TRBD1 or TRBD2 may be the D gene (5 bases each). The germline CDR1 and CDR2 sequences are SGHVS and FNYEAQ. The CDR3 covers 11 residues. Trimming pared 3 bases from V and 6 bases from J, leaving 5 bases between.

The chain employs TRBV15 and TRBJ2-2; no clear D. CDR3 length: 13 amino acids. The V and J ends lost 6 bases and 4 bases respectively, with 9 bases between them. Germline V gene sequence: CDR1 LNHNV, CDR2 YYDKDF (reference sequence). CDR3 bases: TGTGCCACCAGGACGGACCGCACCGGGGAGCTGTTTTTT. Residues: CATRTDRTGELFF.

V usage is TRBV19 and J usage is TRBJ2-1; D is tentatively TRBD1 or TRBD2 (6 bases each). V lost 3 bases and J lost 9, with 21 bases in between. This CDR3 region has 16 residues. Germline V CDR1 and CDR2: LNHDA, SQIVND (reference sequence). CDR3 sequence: CASSILGQYSGGEQFF. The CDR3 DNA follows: TGTGCCAGTAGTATTCTCGGACAGTATAGCGGAGGTGAGCAGTTCTTC.